This TCR beta chain came from a study of T cells in Graves' hyperthyroidism and ophthalmopathy. CDR3 size: 15 residues. The V gene lost 6 bases and the J gene lost 0 bases, with 9 bases spanning the gap. Per germline, CDR1 SNHLY and CDR2 FYNNEI. Fresh peripheral blood, 9.5 to 10 ml of it, supplied the PBMCs. TCR beta CDR3 region amplification was performed from RNA transcripts. TCR CDR3 regions were first amplified by RT-PCR with HTBI primers. From the multiplex PCR reads, TCRdb called clonotypes with MiXCR, one entry per CDR3 protein. The sample contains 700,000 to 950,000 distinct CDR3 sequences, 30% to 40% of which appear only once.

This clonotype was sampled from a woman aged 40-49 years with Graves' hyperthyroidism. The V and J genes are TRBV2 and TRBJ2-6; D is unresolved. Sequenced input: blood. CDR3 sequence: CASSRGYSGANVLTF. CDR3 bases: TGTGCCAGCAGCCGTGGGTACTCTGGGGCCAACGTCCTGACTTTC. The variable domain in full, with the rest retrieved from reference TRBV2 and TRBJ2-6, is EPEVTQTPSHQVTQMGQEVILRCVPISNHLYFYWYRQILGQKVEFLVSFYNNEISEKSEIFDDQFSVERPDGSNFTLKIRSTKLEDSAMYFCASSRGYSGANVLTFGAGSRLTVL.